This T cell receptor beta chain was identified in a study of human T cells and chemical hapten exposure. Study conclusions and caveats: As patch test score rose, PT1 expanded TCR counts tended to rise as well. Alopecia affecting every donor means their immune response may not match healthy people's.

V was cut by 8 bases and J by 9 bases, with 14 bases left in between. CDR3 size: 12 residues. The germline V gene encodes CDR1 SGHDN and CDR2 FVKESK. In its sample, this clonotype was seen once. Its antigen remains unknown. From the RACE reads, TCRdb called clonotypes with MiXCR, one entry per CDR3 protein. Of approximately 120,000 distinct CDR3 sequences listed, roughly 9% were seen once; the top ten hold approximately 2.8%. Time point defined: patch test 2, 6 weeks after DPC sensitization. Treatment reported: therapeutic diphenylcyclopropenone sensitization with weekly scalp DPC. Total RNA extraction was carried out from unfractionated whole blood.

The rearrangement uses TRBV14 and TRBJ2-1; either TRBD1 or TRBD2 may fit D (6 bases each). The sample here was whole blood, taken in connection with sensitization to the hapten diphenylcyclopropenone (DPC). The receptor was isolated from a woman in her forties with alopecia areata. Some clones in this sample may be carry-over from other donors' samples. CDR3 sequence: CASRSGGREQFF. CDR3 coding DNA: TGTGCCAGCCGCTCCGGGGGCCGTGAGCAGTTCTTC.